This T cell receptor (beta chain) appears in the sequencing data of a study of cytomegalovirus exposure and HLA in healthy donors. Method: immunoSEQ multiplex PCR; TCRdb's copy keeps in-frame clones and lacks some. Altogether more than 250,000 clones are present, less than 95% being singletons, with the ten largest covering 3.1%. A single count supports this clone. What it binds is unknown. V lost 8 bases, J lost 0 bases, and 10 bases lay in between. The CDR3 contains 14 residues. Germline V gene data show CDR1 as MDHEN and CDR2 as SYDVKM. Regarding the study as a whole: TCR sequences were mostly rare, though some public TCRs occurred in many donors. The study labeled more than 150 TCR beta chains cytomegalovirus-associated.

Material for sequencing was PBMCs. The receptor was isolated from a woman in her 30s in good health and CMV-seronegative. V gene TRBV28 combines with J gene TRBJ1-4, with no clear D. This CDR3 is CASHRSATNEKLFF. CDR3 nucleotide sequence: TGTGCCAGCCACCGCAGCGCAACTAATGAAAAACTGTTTTTT. The full variable domain, completed using reference TRBV28 and TRBJ1-4, is DVKVTQSSRYLVKRTGEKVFLECVQDMDHENMFWYRQDPGLGLRLIYFSYDVKMKEKGDIPEGYSVSREKKERFSLILESASTNQTSMYLCASHRSATNEKLFFGSGTQLSVL.